Shown below are 17 T cell receptor beta chains from a single sample sequenced in a study of blood T cell repertoires in COVID-19. The data were produced by immunoSEQ multiplex PCR, yet TCRdb's version contains in-frame clones alone and is incomplete. The sample lists over 200,000 clones, around 84% seen once, with 15% to 20% in the top ten. The sample comprised peripheral blood. Source of these receptors: an elderly woman with active or convalescent COVID-19.

The rearrangement joins TRBV9 to TRBJ2-7, with 7 bases matching TRBD2. The length of the CDR3 is 14 residues. Trimming took 5 bases from V and 2 from J; bases not matched to a gene: 7. Germline CDR1 is SGDLS and CDR2 is YYNGEE. CDR3 sequence reads: CASRPGEGPYEQYF. For the CDR3, the DNA is TGTGCCAGCAGGCCGGGGGAGGGGCCCTACGAGCAGTACTTC. The variable domain in full, completed from reference TRBV9 and TRBJ2-7, reads DSGVTQTPKHLITATGQRVTLRCSPRSGDLSVYWYQQSLDQGLQFLIQYYNGEERAKGNILERFSAQQFPDLHSELNLSSLELGDSALYFCASRPGEGPYEQYFGPGTRLTVT.

The rearrangement joins TRBV5-6 to TRBJ2-7, with 8 nucleotides matching TRBD1. The V gene's germline CDR1 is SGHDT and CDR2 YYEEEE. The CDR3 has 15 amino acids. Germline trimming cut 1 base from V and 6 bases from J; bases unmatched to any gene: 9. CDR3 in amino acids: CASSLFDRGRGEQYF. CDR3 in DNA: TGTGCCAGCAGCTTGTTCGACAGGGGAAGAGGCGAGCAGTACTTC.

The rearrangement uses TRBV25-1 and TRBJ1-1; TRBD1 is a possible D gene (5 bases). Germline loops: CDR1 MGHDK, CDR2 SYGVNS. V was trimmed by 6 bases and J by 0 bases, leaving 8 bases between them. CDR3 length: 13 residues. CDR3 DNA: TGTGCCAGCAGGGACAACATGAACACTGAAGCTTTCTTT. As protein: CASRDNMNTEAFF.

In DNA form, the CDR3 reads TGCGCCAGCACTCTAGGGGGTAGCTCCTATAATTCACCCCTCCACTTT. Translation: CASTLGGSSYNSPLHF. J is TRBJ1-6 and V is TRBV5-1, with a possible D match to TRBD1 (6 bases). Germline V gives CDR1 SGHRS, CDR2 YFSETQ. Trimming took 6 bases from V and 0 from J, leaving 13 bases between them. The CDR3 contains 16 residues.

As regards this clone: Other DNA sequences within the sample encode an identical CDR3. This chain links TRBV27 with TRBJ1-1, with TRBD1 matching over 10 bases. The V gene's germline CDR1 is MNHEY and CDR2 SMNVEV (reference sequence). V was clipped by 5 bases and J by 1 base; unmatched bases: 4. The CDR3 extends over 15 amino acids. The CDR3 loop is CASSPRTGGNTEAFF. For the CDR3, the DNA is TGTGCCAGCAGTCCTAGGACAGGGGGGAACACTGAAGCTTTCTTT.

The chain employs TRBV5-1 and TRBJ2-7, with 8 bases aligning to TRBD1. CDR1 and CDR2 (germline): SGHRS, YFSETQ. V lost 4 bases to trimming and J lost 3 bases; unmatched junction nucleotides: 3. The length of the CDR3 is 13 residues. This chain's CDR3 is CASSPGQDYEQYF. The CDR3 nucleotides read TGCGCCAGCAGCCCGGGACAGGACTACGAGCAGTACTTC.

This clone was detected only a few times. The chain combines TRBV15 with TRBJ1-5; 9 nucleotides match TRBD1. The CDR3 contains 15 residues. CDR1 is LNHNV and CDR2 is YYDKDF in the germline V gene (reference sequence). The trim removed 5 bases at V and 3 bases at J, leaving 5 bases unmatched. CDR3 loop: CATSEGQGSNQPQHF. The CDR3 DNA is TGTGCCACCAGCGAAGGACAGGGGTCCAATCAGCCCCAGCATTTT.

The genes are TRBV2 and TRBJ2-2; 7 bases agree with TRBD1. V lost 6 bases and J lost 1; bases outside the gene matches: 5. The CDR3 sequence is 15 residues long. From germline, CDR1 is SNHLY and CDR2 FYNNEI. CDR3 amino acids: CASRNRDRNTGELFF. CDR3 nucleotide sequence: TGTGCCAGCAGAAACCGGGACAGGAACACCGGGGAGCTGTTTTTT.

This clone appeared a single time. This sequence joins TRBV28 and TRBJ2-7; 8 nucleotides align to TRBD1. The CDR3 length is 15 residues. V was pared by 6 bases and J by 3 bases, with 10 bases of the junction left unmatched. Germline loops: CDR1 MDHEN, CDR2 SYDVKM. The CDR3: CASRPLGTGRYEQYF. DNA of the CDR3: TGTGCCAGCAGACCCCTCGGGACAGGCCGCTACGAGCAGTACTTC. The whole variable domain, filled in from reference TRBV28 and TRBJ2-7, reads DVKVTQSSRYLVKRTGEKVFLECVQDMDHENMFWYRQDPGLGLRLIYFSYDVKMKEKGDIPEGYSVSREKKERFSLILESASTNQTSMYLCASRPLGTGRYEQYFGPGTRLTVT.

The V call is TRBV5-4, the J call TRBJ2-7; 14 bases line up with TRBD2. The CDR3 loop spans 15 amino acids. Germline CDR1 SGHNT, CDR2 YYREEE (reference sequence). The trim removed 4 bases at V and 5 bases at J, leaving 5 bases unmatched. The CDR3 protein is CASSPWTSGRNEQYF. CDR3 in DNA: TGTGCCAGCAGCCCATGGACTAGCGGGAGGAACGAGCAGTACTTC.

The chain is built from TRBV5-1 and TRBJ1-1; no definite D call. Deletions cut 1 base from V and 4 bases from J, with 8 bases between. Germline CDR1 SGHRS, CDR2 YFSETQ. This CDR3 spans 13 amino acids. This chain's CDR3 is CASSLSGATEAFF. CDR3 coding DNA: TGCGCCAGCAGCTTGTCCGGAGCCACTGAAGCTTTCTTT. The full variable domain, with the rest looked up from reference TRBV5-1 and TRBJ1-1, is KAGVTQTPRYLIKTRGQQVTLSCSPISGHRSVSWYQQTPGQGLQFLFEYFSETQRNKGNFPGRFSGRQFSNSRSEMNVSTLELGDSALYLCASSLSGATEAFFGQGTRLTVV.

The chain is built from TRBV4-1 and TRBJ2-5; the D gene is possibly TRBD1 (6 bases). Germline V gives CDR1 MGHRA, CDR2 YSYEKL. V gave up 4 bases and J gave up 5 bases, with 14 bases separating them. The CDR3 totals 14 residues. CDR3 bases: TGCGCCAGCAGCCGTGGGGGCCCTGTGGAGACCCAGTACTTC. Amino acid sequence: CASSRGGPVETQYF.

This chain links TRBV7-2 with TRBJ2-7; 8 bases line up with TRBD1. Germline trimming cut 4 bases from V and 6 bases from J; bases unmatched to any gene: 11. Germline CDR1 and CDR2: SGHTA and FQGNSA. The CDR3 runs 15 residues. The CDR3 protein is CASSSLTGAAGEQYF. CDR3 bases: TGTGCCAGCAGCTCCTTGACAGGGGCCGCGGGCGAGCAGTACTTC.

The chain carries TRBV5-1 and TRBJ1-2; 7 bases map to TRBD1. CDR3 length: 15 residues. Trimming removed 4 bases from V and 3 bases from J; junction bases left unmatched: 9. The germline CDR1 and CDR2 sequences are SGHRS and YFSETQ. Here the CDR3 reads CASSEYRGRDYGYTF. CDR3 nucleotide sequence: TGCGCCAGCAGCGAGTACAGGGGCCGAGACTATGGCTACACCTTC.

The gene calls are TRBV7-6 and TRBJ2-1, with 8 nucleotides matching TRBD2. From germline, CDR1 is SGHVS and CDR2 FNYEAQ. The V gene end was trimmed by 5 bases and the J gene end by 0 bases; junction bases not matched to a gene: 6. This CDR3 contains 16 residues. CDR3 loop: CASSPLAGTSYNEQFF. Here the CDR3 DNA reads TGTGCCAGCAGCCCATTAGCGGGAACCTCCTACAATGAGCAGTTCTTC. Complete variable domain (other parts from reference TRBV7-6 and TRBJ2-1): GAGVSQSPRYKVTKRGQDVALRCDPISGHVSLYWYRQALGQGPEFLTYFNYEAQQDKSGLPNDRFSAERPEGSISTLTIQRTEQRDSAMYRCASSPLAGTSYNEQFFGPGTRLTVL.

This chain connects TRBV19 to TRBJ1-2; 10 nucleotides match TRBD1. The CDR3 consists of 15 residues. Germline trimming cut 5 bases from V and 7 bases from J; bases unmatched to any gene: 10. Per germline, CDR1 LNHDA and CDR2 SQIVND (reference sequence). DNA of the CDR3: TGTGCCAGTAGTTTTCCCGGGACAGGGGTTGGTGGCTACACCTTC. Residues: CASSFPGTGVGGYTF.

The chain uses TRBV4-1 and TRBJ1-2; tentative D call: TRBD1 (6 bases). The V end lost 1 base, the J end lost 8 bases, and 14 bases lay between the germline ends. This CDR3 has 14 amino acids. From germline, CDR1 is MGHRA and CDR2 YSYEKL. CDR3 protein: CASSQGQAARGYTF. The CDR3 bases are TGCGCCAGCAGCCAAGGACAGGCTGCGAGGGGCTACACCTTC.